Below, one T cell receptor beta chain is given with its context. The data are from a study of blood T cell repertoires in COVID-19. Looking at the study overall: Samples taken during acute and convalescent COVID-19 were collected in the United States, Italy and Spain. Nucleic acid was either cDNA or gDNA, and it came from T cells, B-cell-depleted T cells, or PBMCs.

Source study methods: For nucleated cells, counts were estimated from reference gene primer amplification. Some clones are missing from TCRdb's copy, which holds only in-frame ones; the method was immunoSEQ multiplex PCR. The DNA was the basis for D and trimming; V, J and clone size are from that table. Among 250,000 to 300,000 clones, roughly 90% were seen once, and the ten largest hold around 13%. The length of the CDR3 is 12 residues. Trimming shortened V by 5 bases and J by 7 bases, and 9 bases separated the two germline ends. CDR1 is SGHTA, CDR2 FQGNSA, per germline. The J gene is TRBJ2-1, the V gene TRBV7-2; D might be TRBD2 (6 bases). The TCR originated in a woman in her fifties or sixties with acute or convalescent COVID-19. Sequenced material: peripheral blood. CDR3 sequence (DNA): TGTGCCAGCAGCATACGGGGGAATGAGCAGTTCTTC. Translated: CASSIRGNEQFF.